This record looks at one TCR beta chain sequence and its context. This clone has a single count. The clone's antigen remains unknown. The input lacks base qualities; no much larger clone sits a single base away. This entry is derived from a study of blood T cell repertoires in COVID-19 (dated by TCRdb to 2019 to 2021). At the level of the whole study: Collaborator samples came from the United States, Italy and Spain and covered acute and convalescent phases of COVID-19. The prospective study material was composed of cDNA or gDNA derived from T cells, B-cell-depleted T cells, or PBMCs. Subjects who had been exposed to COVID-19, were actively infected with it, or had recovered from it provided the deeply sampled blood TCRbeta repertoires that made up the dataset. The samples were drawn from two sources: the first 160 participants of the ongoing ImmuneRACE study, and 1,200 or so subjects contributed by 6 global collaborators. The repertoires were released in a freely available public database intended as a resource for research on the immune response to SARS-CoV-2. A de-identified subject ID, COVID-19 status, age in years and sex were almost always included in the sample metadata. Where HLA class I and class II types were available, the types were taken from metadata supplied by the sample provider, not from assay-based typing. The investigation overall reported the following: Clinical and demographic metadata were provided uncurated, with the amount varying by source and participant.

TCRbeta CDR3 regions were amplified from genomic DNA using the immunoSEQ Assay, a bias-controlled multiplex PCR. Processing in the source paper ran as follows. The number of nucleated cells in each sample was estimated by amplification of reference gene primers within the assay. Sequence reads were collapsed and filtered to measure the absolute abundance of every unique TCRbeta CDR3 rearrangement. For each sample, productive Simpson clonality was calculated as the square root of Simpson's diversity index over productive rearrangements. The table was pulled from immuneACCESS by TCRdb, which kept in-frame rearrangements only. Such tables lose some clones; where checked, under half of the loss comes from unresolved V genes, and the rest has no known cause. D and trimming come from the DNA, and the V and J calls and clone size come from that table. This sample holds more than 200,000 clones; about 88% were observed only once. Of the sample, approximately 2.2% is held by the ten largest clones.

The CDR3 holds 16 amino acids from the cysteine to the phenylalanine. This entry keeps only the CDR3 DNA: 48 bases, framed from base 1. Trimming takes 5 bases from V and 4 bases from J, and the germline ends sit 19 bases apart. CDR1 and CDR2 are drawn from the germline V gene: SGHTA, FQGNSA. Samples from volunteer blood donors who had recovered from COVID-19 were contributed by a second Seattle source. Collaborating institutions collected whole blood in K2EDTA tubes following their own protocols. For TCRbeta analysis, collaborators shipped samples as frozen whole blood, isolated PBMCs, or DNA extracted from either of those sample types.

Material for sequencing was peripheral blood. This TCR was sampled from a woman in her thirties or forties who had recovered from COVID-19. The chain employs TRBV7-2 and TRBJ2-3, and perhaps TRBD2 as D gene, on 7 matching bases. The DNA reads TGTGCCAGCAGCCTTACGCCGACGGGGGGCGCAGATACGCAGTATTTT. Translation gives CASSLTPTGGADTQYF.